The 15 T cell receptor beta chains listed next were all sequenced from one sample in a study of control samples from healthy donors and cancer patients. Assay: immunoSEQ multiplex PCR; the TCRdb copy retains only in-frame clones and omits some. Among tens of thousands of clones listed, around nine tenths were seen once. Input material: blood. The receptors originated from a man aged 45-65 years in good health.

The J gene is TRBJ1-2, the V gene TRBV11-1; D uncertain. Germline V CDR1 and CDR2: SGHAT, FQDESV (reference sequence). Trimming pared 5 bases from V and 4 bases from J, leaving 8 bases between. The CDR3 runs 12 residues. The CDR3 loop reads CASSDHAYGYTF. The DNA of the CDR3 is TGTGCCAGCAGCGACCACGCCTATGGCTACACCTTC.

This chain uses TRBV5-1 with TRBJ2-5, with D uncertain. Trimming removed 0 bases at V and 2 bases at J, with 11 bases between. This CDR3 is built from 15 residues. Germline assignment: CDR1 SGHRS and CDR2 YFSETQ. The CDR3 DNA sequence: TGCGCCAGCAGCTTGGGTGGATCACCTCAAGAGACCCAGTACTTC. Its protein is CASSLGGSPQETQYF.

The gene calls are TRBV6-5 and TRBJ1-6; 7 nucleotides align to TRBD1. This CDR3 has 16 amino acids. Germline CDR1 is MNHEY and CDR2 is SVGAGI. V shed 2 bases, J shed 3 bases, and the junction held 4 bases outside the gene matches. CDR3 in amino acids: CASSYAQGHYNSPLHF. For the CDR3, the DNA is TGTGCCAGCAGTTACGCACAGGGGCACTATAATTCACCCCTCCACTTT.

The chain combines TRBV7-9 with TRBJ2-4; a weak D match, TRBD2 (6 bases). V lost 3 bases and J lost 0, with 18 bases in between. The CDR3 has 18 amino acids. Germline CDR1 and CDR2: SEHNR and FQNEAQ (reference sequence). The DNA for the CDR3 is TGTGCCAGCAGCTTCTACTCCGGGAGCCCTGTAGCCAAAAACATTCAGTACTTC. Residues: CASSFYSGSPVAKNIQYF.

In DNA, the CDR3 is TGTGCCAGCAGTGACCGGGGGGCCGGGGAGCTGTTTTTT. The encoded protein is CASSDRGAGELFF. This sequence joins TRBV6-4 and TRBJ2-2; 7 bases fit TRBD2. The germline CDR1 and CDR2 sequences are MRHNA and SNTAGT. V shed 2 bases, J shed 6 bases, and the junction held 0 bases outside the gene matches. The CDR3 is 13 residues long.

This clone was recorded only once. The rearrangement uses TRBV5-4 and TRBJ1-2; a possible D gene is TRBD1 (6 bases). Germline V gene lookup returns CDR1 SGHNT and CDR2 YYREEE (reference sequence). Trimming shortened V by 0 bases and J by 8 bases, and 11 bases separated the two germline ends. The CDR3 spans 13 residues. CDR3 in amino acids: CASSLAGARGYTF. For the CDR3, the DNA is TGTGCCAGCAGCTTGGCGGGGGCCCGCGGCTACACCTTC.

This rearrangement joins TRBV6-2 or TRBV6-3 to TRBJ1-5, with D possibly being TRBD1 (5 bases). The CDR3 totals 15 residues. V was shortened by 0 bases and J by 4 bases, with 10 bases between the two germline ends. The V gene's germline CDR1 is MNHEY and CDR2 SVGEGT. This CDR3 reads CASSYSARANQPQHF. CDR3 nucleotide sequence: TGTGCCAGCAGTTACTCGGCCAGGGCGAATCAGCCCCAGCATTTT.

This chain links TRBV7-9 with TRBJ2-7; D not certain. V was pared by 3 bases and J by 0 bases, with 12 bases between. This CDR3 spans 15 amino acids. Germline CDR1 reads SEHNR; CDR2 reads FQNEAQ (reference sequence). CDR3 region: CASSLFGGNSYEQYF. In DNA, the CDR3 is TGTGCCAGCAGCTTGTTTGGCGGAAACTCCTACGAGCAGTACTTC.

The chain carries TRBV6-5 and TRBJ1-1; D is undetermined. Germline V gene lookup returns CDR1 MNHEY and CDR2 SVGAGI. The CDR3 spans 13 residues. Trimming removed 6 bases from V and 0 bases from J, with 8 bases in between. Here the CDR3 reads CASRVVLNTEAFF. The CDR3 DNA reads as TGTGCCAGCAGGGTTGTGCTGAACACTGAAGCTTTCTTT.

V usage is TRBV2 and J usage is TRBJ1-3; no clear D. The CDR3 is made up of 14 amino acids. The germline CDR1 and CDR2 sequences are SNHLY and FYNNEI. Trimming stripped 0 bases from V and 4 bases from J, with 7 bases between. CDR3 coding DNA: TGTGCCAGCAGTGAAGCCCTAATGGGAAACACCATATATTTT. Translation gives CASSEALMGNTIYF.

V is TRBV19 and J is TRBJ2-2, with 7 nucleotides matching TRBD2. From germline, CDR1 is LNHDA and CDR2 SQIVND (reference sequence). The CDR3 is 15 residues long. V lost 6 bases and J lost 4; bases outside the gene matches: 8. The CDR3 region has the DNA TGTGCCAGTAGACGGGCGGGGGAGGGCACCGGGGAGCTGTTTTTT. Residues: CASRRAGEGTGELFF.

This chain connects TRBV9 to TRBJ2-3, with TRBD2 matching over 8 bases. V trimming: 0 bases; J trimming: 3 bases; junction bases outside the gene matches: 3. Germline V gives CDR1 SGDLS, CDR2 YYNGEE. The CDR3 covers 15 residues. CDR3 protein: CASSVDGGATDTQYF. In nucleotides, the CDR3 is TGTGCCAGCAGCGTAGACGGGGGGGCAACAGATACGCAGTATTTT.

V usage is TRBV7-9 and J usage is TRBJ1-4; 7 bases map to TRBD1. This CDR3 spans 15 amino acids. Germline trimming cut 4 bases from V and 4 bases from J; bases unmatched to any gene: 6. The germline V gene has CDR1 SEHNR and CDR2 FQNEAQ (reference sequence). CDR3 protein: CASSSDGTVNEKLFF. The DNA for the CDR3 is TGTGCCAGCAGCTCAGACGGGACAGTTAATGAAAAACTGTTTTTT.

The chain has TRBV12-3 or TRBV12-4 and TRBJ1-6; D gene uncertain. Trimming shortened V by 3 bases and J by 7 bases, and 4 bases separated the two germline ends. This CDR3 contains 12 residues. The CDR3 coding sequence is TGTGCCAGCAGTTTGGCCAATTCACCCCTCCACTTT. Its protein product is CASSLANSPLHF.

The rearrangement joins TRBV6-6 to TRBJ1-6; D ambiguous. CDR1 and CDR2 from the germline V gene are MNHNY and SVGAGI (reference sequence). The V end lost 2 bases, the J end lost 2 bases, and 10 bases lay between the germline ends. The CDR3 is made up of 16 amino acids. In DNA form, the CDR3 reads TGTGCCAGCAGTTACGAGGGTCTTCCCTATAATTCACCCCTCCACTTT. Translation gives CASSYEGLPYNSPLHF.